This T cell receptor beta chain was captured in a study of shared clonotypes between healthy human individuals. Study-wide background: Three plates each covered CD4 naive and memory; CD8 naive two, CD8 memory one. Study outcomes and limitations: Though the depth was large, rarefaction showed that sorted-subset sequencing was incomplete. Sequencing depth was expected to affect clonotype sharing among donors. Naive subsets generally had larger estimated richness than memory subsets.

V lost 5 bases and J lost 3; bases outside the gene matches: 4. CDR3 length equals 14 residues. Germline V gives CDR1 GTSNPN, CDR2 SVGIG (reference sequence). On this clone itself: What it binds is not known.

Libraries were prepared by immunoSEQ multiplex PCR; TCRdb keeps only in-frame clonotypes and omits some of them. Altogether about 2.4 million clones are present, roughly 92% being singletons, with the ten largest covering over 0.12%. The rearrangement joins TRBV30 to TRBJ2-2; TRBD1 agrees at 9 bases. The sequence was collected from a man aged 18 to 35 in good health. Sequenced material: naive CD4+ T cells sorted from blood. Subset defined: CD45RA+ positively selected. In nucleotides, the CDR3 is TGTGCCTGGGGGACAGGGAAGTACACCGGGGAGCTGTTTTTT. Residues: CAWGTGKYTGELFF.